Following are 8 T cell receptor beta chains from one sample sequenced in a study of cytomegalovirus exposure and HLA in healthy donors. PCR primers comprised 60 Vbeta and 13 Jbeta primers. Profiling relied on immunoSEQ multiplex PCR, and the TCRdb table lists in-frame clones only, not all of them. The sample includes 150,000 to 200,000 clones, over 70% of them seen just once. The source material was PBMCs. The receptors were gathered from a woman aged 18-30 years in good health and CMV-seronegative.

The J gene is TRBJ1-2, the V gene TRBV23-1; tentatively, D is TRBD1 (6 bases). TRBV23-1 is sorted into the ORF group, with uncertain function. The CDR3 loop spans 12 amino acids. Deletions cut 5 bases from V and 8 bases from J, with 12 bases between. CDR3 amino acids: CASSINRVGYTF. In nucleotides, the CDR3 is TGCGCCAGCAGTATAAACAGGGTCGGCTACACCTTC.

The rearrangement joins TRBV4-2 to TRBJ2-2; 7 bases line up with TRBD1. The J segment lost 4 bases and the V segment lost 3 bases, leaving 8 bases of the junction unmatched. Germline V CDR1 and CDR2: LGHNA, YNFKEQ. The CDR3 runs to 16 residues. The chain's CDR3 is CASSHSPGQLTGELFF. The DNA of the CDR3 is TGTGCCAGCAGCCATTCTCCGGGACAGCTCACCGGGGAGCTGTTTTTT.

This rearrangement joins TRBV19 to TRBJ2-7; D perhaps matches TRBD1 (6 bases). Germline V gene lookup returns CDR1 LNHDA and CDR2 SQIVND (reference sequence). The ends were cut back, 5 bases at V and 9 bases at J, with 17 bases in the middle. There are 13 residues in the CDR3. This chain's CDR3 is CASSQGTGNRQYF. As DNA, the CDR3 is TGTGCCAGTAGTCAGGGGACGGGCAATCGGCAGTACTTC.

This clone was detected a few times. The CDR3 bases are TGCGCCAGCAGCCAAGATGGGCAGGGTCTAACCTACGAGCAGTACTTC. This codes for CASSQDGQGLTYEQYF. This chain links TRBV4-1 with TRBJ2-7; D may be TRBD1 (5 bases). Germline CDR1 is MGHRA and CDR2 is YSYEKL. This CDR3 has 16 residues. Deletions cut 0 bases from V and 2 bases from J, with 14 bases between.

This sequence joins TRBV10-2 and TRBJ1-2, with TRBD1 identical over 7 bases. Germline V gene lookup returns CDR1 WSHSY and CDR2 SAAADI. The CDR3 spans 14 residues. After removal of 3 bases from V and 3 bases from J, the junction contained 4 bases not matched to a gene. CDR3 nucleotides: TGCGCCAGCAGTGACCAGGGACAGTACTATGGCTACACCTTC. This codes for CASSDQGQYYGYTF.

The V call is TRBV19, the J call TRBJ2-7; D might be TRBD1 (5 bases). V lost 7 bases and J lost 7, with 17 bases in between. The germline gives CDR1 LNHDA, CDR2 SQIVND (reference sequence). CDR3 size: 13 residues. CDR3 sequence: CASNPQGVGEQYF. The CDR3 nucleotides are TGTGCCAGTAACCCCCAGGGTGTGGGTGAGCAGTACTTC.

The chain has TRBV30 and TRBJ1-1; perhaps TRBD1 as D (6 bases). V lost 3 bases to trimming and J lost 2 bases, with 16 bases between them. The CDR3 is made up of 15 amino acids. The germline CDR1 and CDR2 sequences are GTSNPN and SVGIG (reference sequence). The CDR3 DNA reads as TGTGCCTGGAGAAAGAAGCAGACAGGAAACACTGAAGCTTTCTTT. Its protein product is CAWRKKQTGNTEAFF.

The V call is TRBV28, the J call TRBJ1-6, with 7 bases matching TRBD1. The ends lost 5 bases at V and 9 bases at J; junction bases unmatched: 7. Germline loops: CDR1 MDHEN, CDR2 SYDVKM. The CDR3 consists of 14 residues. DNA for the CDR3: TGTGCCAGCAGTGGGGGGACAGTCGGTTCACCCCTCCACTTT. Protein: CASSGGTVGSPLHF. The entire variable domain, with the rest obtained from reference TRBV28 and TRBJ1-6, is as follows: DVKVTQSSRYLVKRTGEKVFLECVQDMDHENMFWYRQDPGLGLRLIYFSYDVKMKEKGDIPEGYSVSREKKERFSLILESASTNQTSMYLCASSGGTVGSPLHFGNGTRLTVT.